This TCR beta chain came from a study of identical twins. Overall study findings and caveats: Part of the zero-insertion signal could reflect confounding by invariant MAIT and iNKT cells. Cord blood beta clonotypes present at high abundance carried fewer insertions; no such pattern appeared in memory repertoires. For out-of-frame alpha sequences shared by twins, low generation probability was in excess.

On this clonotype itself: The antigen remains unidentified.

CDR3 length equals 14 residues. CDR1 and CDR2 (germline): SGHVS, FNYEAQ. The junction had 6 bases not matched to a gene; V was cut back by 6 bases and J by 2 bases. A template switching step contributed a universal primer site, while unique molecular identifiers were present in the cDNA. TCRdb re-called the 5' RACE reads with MiXCR, one entry per CDR3 protein. The sample has about 520,000 distinct CDR3 sequences, under 25% seen once. The sample also formed part of further work on T cells expressing NK-cell markers.

This receptor was identified in a young woman in good health. Sequencing input: CD4+ T cells sorted from blood. The rearrangement links TRBV7-6 to TRBJ2-5; TRBD2 agrees at 7 bases. Here the CDR3 reads CASSWRETQETQYF. CDR3 DNA: TGTGCCAGCAGTTGGCGGGAGACTCAAGAGACCCAGTACTTC.